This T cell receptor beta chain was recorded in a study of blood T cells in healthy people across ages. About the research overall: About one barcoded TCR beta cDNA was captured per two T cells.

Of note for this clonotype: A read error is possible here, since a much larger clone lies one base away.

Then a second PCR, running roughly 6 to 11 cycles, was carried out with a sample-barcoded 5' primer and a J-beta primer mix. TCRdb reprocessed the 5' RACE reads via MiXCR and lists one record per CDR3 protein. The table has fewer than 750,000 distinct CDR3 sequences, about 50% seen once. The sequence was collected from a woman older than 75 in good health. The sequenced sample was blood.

CDR3 in DNA: TGCGCCAACAGCCAAGACCTAGGGACTAGCGGGCTACAGTACTTC. This sequence encodes CANSQDLGTSGLQYF. This chain connects TRBV5-1 to TRBJ2-7, with 12 bases identical to TRBD2. Germline values: CDR1 SGHRS, CDR2 YFSETQ. CDR3 length: 15 amino acids. The variable domain in full, with the rest retrieved from reference TRBV5-1 and TRBJ2-7, is KAGVTQTPRYLIKTRGQQVTLSCSPISGHRSVSWYQQTPGQGLQFLFEYFSETQRNKGNFPGRFSGRQFSNSRSEMNVSTLELGDSALYLCANSQDLGTSGLQYFGPGTRLTVT.